This T cell receptor (beta chain) was recovered during a study of T-cell reconstitution after alpha-beta-depleted transplantation in children. Using unique molecular identifiers, the investigators prepared the TCRbeta library. TCRdb analysed the PCR reads with MiXCR anew, one entry per CDR3 protein. The table shows about 900,000 distinct CDR3 sequences, with about 30% occurring only once. The CDR3 runs 19 residues. Germline V gene lookup returns CDR1 SGHRS and CDR2 YFSETQ. The J segment lost 3 bases and the V segment lost 0 bases, leaving 17 bases of the junction unmatched. Here the sequenced sample was PBMCs, mostly from graft donor cells, taken 360 days after TCRalphabeta/CD19-depleted stem cell transplant. The source is a boy under two years old who had a stem cell transplant for SCID, so the T cells may come from the graft donor. The chain carries TRBV5-1 and TRBJ1-1; 7 bases fit TRBD1. CDR3 DNA sequence: TGCGCCAGCAGCTTGGGGTGGACAGGACGAAAAGGCGATTACACTGAAGCTTTCTTT. It specifies CASSLGWTGRKGDYTEAFF.